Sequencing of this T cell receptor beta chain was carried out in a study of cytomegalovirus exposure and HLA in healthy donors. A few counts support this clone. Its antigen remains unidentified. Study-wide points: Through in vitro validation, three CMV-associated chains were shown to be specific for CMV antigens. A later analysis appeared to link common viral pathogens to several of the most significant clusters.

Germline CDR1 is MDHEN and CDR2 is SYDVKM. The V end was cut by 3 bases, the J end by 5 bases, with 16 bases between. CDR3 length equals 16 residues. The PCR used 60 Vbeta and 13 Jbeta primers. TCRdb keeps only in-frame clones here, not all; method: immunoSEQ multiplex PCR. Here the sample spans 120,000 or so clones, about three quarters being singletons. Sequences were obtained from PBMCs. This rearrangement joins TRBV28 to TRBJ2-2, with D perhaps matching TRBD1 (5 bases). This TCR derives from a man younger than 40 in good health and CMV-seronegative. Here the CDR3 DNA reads TGTGCCAGCAGTTTCGTTGCAGGGCGGTTAACCGGGGAGCTGTTTTTT. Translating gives CASSFVAGRLTGELFF.